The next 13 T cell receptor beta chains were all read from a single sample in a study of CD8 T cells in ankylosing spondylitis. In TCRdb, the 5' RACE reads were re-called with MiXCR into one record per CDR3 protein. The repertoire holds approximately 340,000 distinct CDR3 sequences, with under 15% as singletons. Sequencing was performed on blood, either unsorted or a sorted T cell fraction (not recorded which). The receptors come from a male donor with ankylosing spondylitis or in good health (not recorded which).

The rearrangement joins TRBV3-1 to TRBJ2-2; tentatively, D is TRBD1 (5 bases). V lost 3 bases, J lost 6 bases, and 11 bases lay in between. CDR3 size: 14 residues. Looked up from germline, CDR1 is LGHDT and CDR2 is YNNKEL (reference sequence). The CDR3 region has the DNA TGTGCCAGCAGCCAGAAACTGGGGCCCGGGGAGCTGTTTTTT. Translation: CASSQKLGPGELFF.

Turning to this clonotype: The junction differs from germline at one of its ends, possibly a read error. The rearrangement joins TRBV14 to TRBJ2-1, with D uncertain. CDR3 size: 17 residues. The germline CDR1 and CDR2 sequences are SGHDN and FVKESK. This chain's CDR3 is CASSQREAPRPYNEQFF. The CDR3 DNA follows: TGTGCCAGTAGCCAAAGAGAGGCCCCCCGGCCCTACAATGAGCAGTTCTTC.

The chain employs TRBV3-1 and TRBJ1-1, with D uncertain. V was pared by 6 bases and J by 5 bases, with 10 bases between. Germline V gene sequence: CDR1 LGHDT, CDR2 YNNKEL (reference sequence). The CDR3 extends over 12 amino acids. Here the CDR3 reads CASSGRGTEAFF. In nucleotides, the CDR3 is TGTGCCAGCAGTGGCCGTGGGACTGAAGCTTTCTTT.

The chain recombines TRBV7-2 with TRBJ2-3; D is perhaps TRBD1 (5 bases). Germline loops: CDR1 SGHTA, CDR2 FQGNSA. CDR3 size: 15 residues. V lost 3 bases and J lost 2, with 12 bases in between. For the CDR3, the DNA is TGTGCCAGCAGCTTCGGACATCTTCCCACAGATACGCAGTATTTT. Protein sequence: CASSFGHLPTDTQYF.

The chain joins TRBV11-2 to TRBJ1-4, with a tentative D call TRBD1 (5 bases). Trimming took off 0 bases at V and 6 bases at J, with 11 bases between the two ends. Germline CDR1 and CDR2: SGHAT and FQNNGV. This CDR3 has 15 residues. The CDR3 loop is CASSLDGTEYEKLFF. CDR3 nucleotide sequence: TGTGCCAGCAGCTTAGACGGGACGGAATATGAAAAACTGTTTTTT. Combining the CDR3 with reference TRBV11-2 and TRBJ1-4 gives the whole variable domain EAGVAQSPRYKIIEKRQSVAFWCNPISGHATLYWYQQILGQGPKLLIQFQNNGVVDDSQLPKDRFSAERLKGVDSTLKIQPAKLEDSAVYLCASSLDGTEYEKLFFGSGTQLSVL.

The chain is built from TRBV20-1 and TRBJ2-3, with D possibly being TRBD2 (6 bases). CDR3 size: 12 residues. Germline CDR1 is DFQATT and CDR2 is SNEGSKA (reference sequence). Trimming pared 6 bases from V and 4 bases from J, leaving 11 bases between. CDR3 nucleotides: TGCAGTGCCCCCTCGGGGGCAGATACGCAGTATTTT. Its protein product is CSAPSGADTQYF.

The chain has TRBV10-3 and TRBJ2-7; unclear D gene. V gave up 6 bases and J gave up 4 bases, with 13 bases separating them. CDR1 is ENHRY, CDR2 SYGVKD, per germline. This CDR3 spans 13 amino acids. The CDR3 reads CAIRPRAQYEQYF. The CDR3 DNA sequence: TGTGCCATCAGGCCCCGGGCCCAATACGAGCAGTACTTC.

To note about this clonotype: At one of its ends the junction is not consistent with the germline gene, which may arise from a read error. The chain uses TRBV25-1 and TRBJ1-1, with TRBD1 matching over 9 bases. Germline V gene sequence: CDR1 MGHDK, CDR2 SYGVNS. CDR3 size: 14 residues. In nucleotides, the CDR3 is TGTGACAGCAGTGGGTACAGGGGGCGGACTGAAGCTTTCTTT. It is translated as CDSSGYRGRTEAFF.

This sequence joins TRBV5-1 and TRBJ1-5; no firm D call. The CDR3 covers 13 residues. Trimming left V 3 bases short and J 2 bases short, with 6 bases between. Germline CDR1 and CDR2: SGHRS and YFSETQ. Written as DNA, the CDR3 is TGCGCCAGCAGCTCGGACGGCAATCAGCCCCAGCATTTT. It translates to CASSSDGNQPQHF.

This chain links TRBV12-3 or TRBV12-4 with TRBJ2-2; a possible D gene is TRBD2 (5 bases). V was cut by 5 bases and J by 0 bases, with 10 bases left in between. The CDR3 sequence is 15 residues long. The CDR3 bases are TGTGCCAGCAGTCCCCAGCGGACGAACACCGGGGAGCTGTTTTTT. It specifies CASSPQRTNTGELFF.

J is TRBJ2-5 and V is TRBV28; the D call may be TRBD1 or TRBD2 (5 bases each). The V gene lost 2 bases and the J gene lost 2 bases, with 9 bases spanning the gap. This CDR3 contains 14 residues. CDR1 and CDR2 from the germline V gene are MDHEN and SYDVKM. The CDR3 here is CASSLGTPQETQYF. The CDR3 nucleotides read TGTGCCAGCAGTTTAGGGACCCCTCAAGAGACCCAGTACTTC.

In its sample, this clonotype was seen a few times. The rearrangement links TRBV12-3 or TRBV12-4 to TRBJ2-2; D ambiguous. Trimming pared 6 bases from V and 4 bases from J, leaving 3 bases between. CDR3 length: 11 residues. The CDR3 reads CASRITGELFF. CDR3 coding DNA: TGTGCCAGCAGGATCACCGGGGAGCTGTTTTTT.

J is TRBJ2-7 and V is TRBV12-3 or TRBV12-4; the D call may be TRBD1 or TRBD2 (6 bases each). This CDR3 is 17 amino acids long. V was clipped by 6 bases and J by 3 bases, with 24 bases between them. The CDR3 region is CASSVGGHTVPIYEQYF. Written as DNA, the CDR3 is TGTGCCAGCAGCGTCGGGGGACACACCGTTCCTATCTACGAGCAGTACTTC.